Listed below are T cell receptor beta chains from one sample, sequenced in a study of blood T cells in healthy people across ages. Via MiXCR, TCRdb re-called the 5' RACE reads, giving one row per CDR3 protein. The table includes around 1.1 million distinct CDR3 sequences, around two fifths detected once. Sequences were obtained from blood. The receptors stem from a man aged 18 to 35 in good health. CDR3s include the opening cysteine and the closing phenylalanine or tryptophan. Each record gives: clone size, D gene, V gene, J gene, CDR3 protein, CDR3 DNA. The D gene is left open where the match is weak. A row's size may be missing; if present it is once, few, many or a size class.

NA,TRBD1,TRBV7-2,TRBJ1-5,CASSSRDSANQPQHF,TGTGCCAGCAGCTCACGGGACAGCGCTAATCAGCCCCAGCATTTT
NA,TRBD2,TRBV2,TRBJ2-1,CASSEVVLAAQETQFF,TGTGCCAGCAGTGAAGTGGTCCTAGCGGCCCAAGAGACCCAGTTCTTC
few,TRBD1,TRBV20-1,TRBJ1-4,CSARDLGQGAEKLFF,TGCAGTGCTAGAGATCTAGGTCAGGGGGCGGAAAAACTGTTTTTT
NA,NA,TRBV2,TRBJ2-1,CASSTKNEQFF,TGTGCCAGCAGCACTAAGAATGAGCAGTTCTTC
NA,NA,TRBV7-9,TRBJ2-4,CASSSHYTVAKNIQYF,TGTGCCAGCAGCTCACATTATACTGTAGCCAAAAACATTCAGTACTTC
many,TRBD1,TRBV5-1,TRBJ2-5,CASSLGQGQETQYF,TGCGCCAGCAGCTTGGGACAGGGCCAAGAGACCCAGTACTTC
NA,NA,TRBV6-2/TRBV6-3,TRBJ1-1,CASSYAMNTEAFF,TGTGCCAGCAGTTATGCCATGAACACTGAAGCTTTCTTT
few,NA,TRBV28,TRBJ1-5,CASRKKGEYQPQHF,TGTGCCAGCAGGAAAAAGGGGGAGTATCAGCCCCAGCATTTT
NA,NA,TRBV7-2,TRBJ2-1,CASSLEDLQVPYNEQFF,TGTGCCAGCAGCCTAGAGGACCTTCAGGTGCCCTACAATGAGCAGTTCTTC
NA,TRBD1,TRBV7-3,TRBJ1-1,CASSFGQGDVTEAFF,TGTGCCAGCAGCTTTGGGCAGGGGGACGTGACTGAAGCTTTCTTT
few,TRBD1,TRBV20-1,TRBJ1-2,CSAITGTGSIFYGYTF,TGCAGTGCTATCACCGGGACAGGGAGTATTTTCTATGGCTACACCTTC
NA,TRBD1,TRBV12-3/TRBV12-4,TRBJ2-3,CASSPGTGVEDTQYF,TGTGCCAGCAGCCCAGGGACAGGGGTGGAAGATACGCAGTATTTT
NA,TRBD2,TRBV24-1,TRBJ2-3,CATSEPSGGSSTDTQYF,TGTGCCACCAGTGAGCCTAGCGGGGGGTCTAGCACAGATACGCAGTATTTT
NA,NA,TRBV6-5,TRBJ1-4,CASSYNGEGEKLFF,TGTGCCAGCAGTTACAACGGGGAGGGTGAAAAACTGTTTTTT
NA,NA,TRBV30,TRBJ1-5,CAWSEGQGRGPQHF,TGTGCCTGGTCTGAGGGGCAGGGACGGGGGCCCCAGCATTTT
NA,NA,TRBV9,TRBJ2-3,CASSVEGRTQYF,TGTGCCAGCAGCGTAGAGGGTAGGACGCAGTATTTT
many,TRBD1,TRBV12-3/TRBV12-4,TRBJ2-7,CASSPGTGNYEQYF,TGTGCCAGCAGTCCCGGGACAGGGAATTACGAGCAGTACTTC
NA,NA,TRBV12-3/TRBV12-4,TRBJ2-3,CASSSRGYTQYF,TGTGCCAGCAGTTCCCGAGGGTATACGCAGTATTTT
few,TRBD1,TRBV14,TRBJ2-1,CASSPTGFGYNEQFF,TGTGCCAGCAGCCCGACAGGGTTTGGCTACAATGAGCAGTTCTTC
NA,TRBD1,TRBV12-3/TRBV12-4,TRBJ2-5,CASSIRQGAAETQYF,TGTGCCAGCAGTATTAGACAGGGGGCCGCAGAGACCCAGTACTTC
few,TRBD2,TRBV12-3/TRBV12-4,TRBJ2-3,CASRRTSGEYTDTQYF,TGTGCCAGCCGCCGGACTAGCGGGGAATACACAGATACGCAGTATTTT
few,NA,TRBV18,TRBJ1-4,CASSSVRATNEKLFF,TGTGCCAGCTCATCCGTGAGGGCAACTAATGAAAAACTGTTTTTT
NA,NA,TRBV27,TRBJ2-7,CASSLNRPYEQYF,TGTGCCAGCAGTTTGAACAGACCCTACGAGCAGTACTTC
NA,NA,TRBV14,TRBJ2-1,CASSQGYRENGEQFF,TGTGCCAGCAGCCAAGGCTACAGGGAGAATGGTGAGCAGTTCTTC
NA,TRBD1,TRBV25-1,TRBJ1-2,CASSPPGTGLSGYTF,TGTGCCAGCAGTCCTCCCGGGACAGGGTTATCTGGCTACACCTTC
NA,NA,TRBV5-1,TRBJ1-1,CASSASYKNTEAFF,TGCGCCAGCAGCGCCTCTTACAAGAACACTGAAGCTTTCTTT
NA,NA,TRBV14,TRBJ1-1,CASSLAPRQATNTEAFF,TGTGCCAGCAGCCTAGCCCCCCGACAGGCGACGAACACTGAAGCTTTCTTT
NA,NA,TRBV5-1,TRBJ2-1,CASSLYGSSYNEQFF,TGCGCCAGCAGCTTGTACGGGAGCTCCTACAATGAGCAGTTCTTC
NA,NA,TRBV7-2,TRBJ1-4,CASSLVAQTREKLIF,TGTGCCAGCAGCTTAGTGGCTCAGACGAGGGAAAAACTGATTTTT
NA,NA,TRBV7-6,TRBJ2-2,CASTRVSTTGELFF,TGTGCCAGCACCCGGGTGTCAACCACCGGGGAGCTGTTTTTT
few,NA,TRBV12-3/TRBV12-4,TRBJ1-2,CASSLNRRPKNYGYTF,TGTGCCAGCAGTCTGAACAGGAGACCAAAAAACTATGGCTACACCTTC
NA,NA,TRBV6-2/TRBV6-3,TRBJ2-7,CASSYGRIYEQYF,TGTGCCAGCAGTTACGGACGGATCTACGAGCAGTACTTC
NA,NA,TRBV6-5,TRBJ2-7,CASSRSRAYEQYF,TGTGCCAGCTCTCGATCTCGGGCCTACGAGCAGTACTTC
few,TRBD1,TRBV27,TRBJ1-5,CASSLSGATGGAQPQHF,TGTGCCAGCAGTTTATCCGGAGCGACAGGGGGGGCTCAGCCCCAGCATTTT
NA,NA,TRBV14,TRBJ1-1,CASSPVDRLNTEAFF,TGTGCCAGCAGCCCCGTAGACAGACTGAACACTGAAGCTTTCTTT
NA,TRBD1,TRBV4-1,TRBJ2-1,CASGTGGLNEQFF,TGCGCCAGCGGGACAGGGGGCTTAAATGAGCAGTTCTTC
NA,TRBD1,TRBV6-5,TRBJ1-2,CASSFNRDSYGYTF,TGTGCCAGCAGCTTCAACCGGGACAGCTATGGCTACACCTTC
few,NA,TRBV7-2,TRBJ1-5,CASSLSLGGLSNQPQHF,TGTGCCAGCAGCTTATCCCTAGGAGGGCTTAGCAATCAGCCCCAGCATTTT
few,TRBD1,TRBV12-3/TRBV12-4,TRBJ1-5,CASSQTGRVGSSNQPQHF,TGTGCCAGCAGTCAGACAGGGCGGGTGGGAAGTAGCAATCAGCCCCAGCATTTT
NA,NA,TRBV7-9,TRBJ1-4,CASSLDSLATNEKLFF,TGTGCCAGCAGCCTTGACAGCCTTGCAACTAATGAAAAACTGTTTTTT
NA,NA,TRBV4-1,TRBJ1-4,CASSGPNGKLFF,TGCGCCAGCAGCGGGCCTAATGGAAAACTGTTTTTT
NA,TRBD2,TRBV10-3,TRBJ2-3,CAISDRTGTRSTDTQYF,TGTGCCATCAGTGACCGGACCGGGACTAGAAGCACAGATACGCAGTATTTT
NA,NA,TRBV6-5,TRBJ2-5,CASSYAAAGGETQYF,TGTGCCAGCAGTTACGCGGCAGCCGGCGGGGAGACCCAGTACTTC
NA,NA,TRBV7-2,TRBJ1-5,CASSPFHGQPQHF,TGTGCCAGCAGTCCATTTCACGGGCAGCCCCAGCATTTT
few,NA,TRBV2,TRBJ1-5,CASSGQGLRNQPQHF,TGTGCCAGCAGTGGGCAGGGCTTGCGCAATCAGCCCCAGCATTTT
few,NA,TRBV7-2,TRBJ1-4,CASSLDISSNEKLFF,TGTGCCAGCAGCTTAGACATCTCTTCTAATGAAAAACTGTTTTTT